A single sample gave rise to the 10 T cell receptor beta chains below, sequenced in a study of T cell responses to AZD1222 COVID-19 vaccine. The table came from immunoSEQ multiplex PCR; TCRdb's copy has only in-frame clones and leaves some out. The repertoire holds tens of thousands of clones, with approximately 91% as singletons. This material consisted of peripheral blood, taken on day 0 of AZD1222 vaccination. These receptors originate from an adult in good health.

The rearrangement joins TRBV7-3 to TRBJ2-7; TRBD1 matches at 8 bases. The CDR3 has 14 residues. V trimming: 4 bases; J trimming: 4 bases; junction bases outside the gene matches: 6. Per germline, CDR1 SGHTA and CDR2 FQGTGA. As DNA, the CDR3 is TGTGCCAGCAGCTCTAAACAGGGGGTGTACGAGCAGTACTTC. Translating gives CASSSKQGVYEQYF. Supplemented by reference TRBV7-3 and TRBJ2-7, the full variable domain reads GAGVSQTPSNKVTEKGKYVELRCDPISGHTALYWYRQSLGQGPEFLIYFQGTGAADDSGLPNDRFFAVRPEGSVSTLKIQRTERGDSAVYLCASSSKQGVYEQYFGPGTRLTVT.

The V call is TRBV4-3, the J call TRBJ2-7, with D tentatively TRBD1 (5 bases). The V and J ends lost 0 bases and 4 bases respectively, with 7 bases between them. CDR1 and CDR2 (germline): LGHNA, YSLEER. CDR3 size: 13 residues. CDR3 DNA sequence: TGCGCCAGCAGCCAAGAGCAGGGTTACGAGCAGTACTTC. It is translated as CASSQEQGYEQYF.

The chain joins TRBV28 to TRBJ1-5; 7 bases line up with TRBD1. The CDR3 loop spans 14 amino acids. V was pared by 6 bases and J by 6 bases, with 8 bases of the junction left unmatched. Germline lookup yields CDR1 MDHEN and CDR2 SYDVKM. CDR3 loop: CASSRDRAGQPQHF. CDR3 coding DNA: TGTGCCAGCAGCCGAGACAGGGCGGGTCAGCCCCAGCATTTT.

The chain links TRBV7-2 to TRBJ1-1; possible D gene TRBD1, 6 bases. Germline lookup yields CDR1 SGHTA and CDR2 FQGNSA. Trimming left V 1 base short and J 8 bases short, with 17 bases between. The CDR3 totals 15 residues. The CDR3 DNA sequence: TGTGCCAGCAGCTTAGGTTCAGGGGTCGCGAGGGAAGCTTTCTTT. This sequence encodes CASSLGSGVAREAFF.

This clone was seen just once. CDR3 coding DNA: TGCAGCGTAGCTAGCGGGGGGGCCTCAGATACGCAGTATTTT. As protein: CSVASGGASDTQYF. This chain connects TRBV29-1 to TRBJ2-3, with 12 bases fitting TRBD2. The CDR3 has 14 amino acids. The trim removed 6 bases at V and 4 bases at J, leaving 5 bases unmatched. Germline V lookup: CDR1 SQVTM, CDR2 ANQGSEA.

The chain couples TRBV27 to TRBJ2-7; D not certain. The V and J ends lost 3 bases and 5 bases respectively, with 11 bases between them. Germline CDR1 and CDR2: MNHEY and SMNVEV (reference sequence). This CDR3 has 13 amino acids. The CDR3 nucleotides read TGTGCCAGCAGTTTGACGTTAACCCACGAGCAGTACTTC. Protein sequence: CASSLTLTHEQYF.

The chain carries TRBV4-1 and TRBJ2-5; D is possibly TRBD1 or TRBD2 (5 bases each). The length of the CDR3 is 13 residues. Trimming stripped 3 bases from V and 9 bases from J, with 14 bases between. Germline lookup yields CDR1 MGHRA and CDR2 YSYEKL. CDR3 DNA sequence: TGCGCCAGCAGCCATGGGGACGTTAGGGCCCAGTACTTC. As protein: CASSHGDVRAQYF.

The gene calls are TRBV12-3 or TRBV12-4 and TRBJ2-4; D possibly matches TRBD1 or TRBD2 (6 bases each). CDR3 length equals 13 residues. The ends were cut back, 2 bases at V and 8 bases at J, with 10 bases in the middle. The CDR3 DNA reads as TGTGCCAGCAGTTTATCAGGGGAGGACATTCAGTACTTC. This sequence encodes CASSLSGEDIQYF.

The chain has TRBV5-6 and TRBJ1-1; the match to TRBD1 covers 8 bases. The germline CDR1 and CDR2 sequences are SGHDT and YYEEEE. The V gene end was trimmed by 0 bases and the J gene end by 9 bases; junction bases not matched to a gene: 7. The CDR3 runs to 14 residues. The DNA of the CDR3 is TGTGCCAGCAGCTTGGGACAGGGGCAGATAAAAGCTTTCTTT. Residues: CASSLGQGQIKAFF.

The genes are TRBV30 and TRBJ2-3; tentative D call: TRBD2 (6 bases). V gave up 5 bases and J gave up 5 bases, with 14 bases separating them. The CDR3 has 13 residues. Germline CDR1 and CDR2: GTSNPN and SVGIG (reference sequence). The CDR3 nucleotides read TGTGCCTGGGGTGCCCCCGGGGGAGATACGCAGTATTTT. Protein product: CAWGAPGGDTQYF.